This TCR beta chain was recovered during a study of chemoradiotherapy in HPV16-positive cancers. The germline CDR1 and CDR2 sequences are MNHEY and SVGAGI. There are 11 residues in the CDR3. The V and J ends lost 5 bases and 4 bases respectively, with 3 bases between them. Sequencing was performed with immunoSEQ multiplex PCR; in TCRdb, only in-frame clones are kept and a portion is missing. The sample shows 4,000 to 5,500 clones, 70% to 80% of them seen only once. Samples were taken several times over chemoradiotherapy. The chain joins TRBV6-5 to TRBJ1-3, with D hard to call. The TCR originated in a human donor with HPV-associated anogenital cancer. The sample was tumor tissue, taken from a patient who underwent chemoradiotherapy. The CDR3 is CASSRGNTIYF. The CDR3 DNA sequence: TGTGCCAGCAGTAGGGGAAACACCATATATTTT.